This T cell receptor (beta chain) was identified in a study of PD-1 blockade in classical Hodgkin lymphoma. On the study more broadly: Patients were infused with nivolumab 3 mg/kg every 2 weeks. Study conclusions and caveats: Baseline TCR diversity was reportedly lower in newly diagnosed patients than in healthy donors. It was reported as lower still in relapsed/refractory patients. Complete responders possessed baseline diversity comparable to newly diagnosed patients.

Exposure to brentuximab vedotin varied, and each patient had relapsed following autologous stem cell transplantation. V dropped 0 bases and J dropped 5 bases, with 3 bases sitting between them. CDR3 size: 11 residues. The germline V gene has CDR1 SGHTS and CDR2 YDEGEE. Sequenced by immunoSEQ multiplex PCR; TCRdb stores in-frame clones only, minus some. The repertoire holds about 21,000 clones, 74% seen once, with about 22% in the top ten. Comment on this clone: Antigen: not known.

The chain couples TRBV5-8 to TRBJ2-7; D is uncertain. Sequencing used peripheral blood mononuclear cells (PBMCs), obtained at baseline. The receptor was isolated from a human donor with classical Hodgkin lymphoma. This CDR3 is CASSLGHEQYF. The CDR3, as DNA: TGTGCCAGCAGCTTGGGCCACGAGCAGTACTTC.